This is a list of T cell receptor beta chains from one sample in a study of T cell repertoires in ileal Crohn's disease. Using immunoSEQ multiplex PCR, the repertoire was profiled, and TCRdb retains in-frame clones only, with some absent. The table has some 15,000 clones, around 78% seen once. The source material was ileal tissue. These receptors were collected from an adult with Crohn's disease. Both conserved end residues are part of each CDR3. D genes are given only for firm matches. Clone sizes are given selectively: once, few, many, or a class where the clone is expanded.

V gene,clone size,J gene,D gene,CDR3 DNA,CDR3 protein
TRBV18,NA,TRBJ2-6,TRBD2,TGTGCCAGCTCACCTCTAGCGGGGATCTCTGGGGCCAACGTCCTGACTTTC,CASSPLAGISGANVLTF
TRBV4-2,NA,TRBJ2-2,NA,TGTGCCAGCAGCCAAGATGCCGGGGGATCGAACACCGGGGAGCTGTTTTTT,CASSQDAGGSNTGELFF
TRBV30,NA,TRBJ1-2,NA,TGTGCCTGGAGTGTAGAGATAGGGCGAGGCTACACCTTC,CAWSVEIGRGYTF
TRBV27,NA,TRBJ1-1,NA,TGTGCCAGCAGTTTAATACCCGGGGGGACTGAAGCTTTCTTT,CASSLIPGGTEAFF
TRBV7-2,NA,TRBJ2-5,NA,TGTGCCAGCAGCTTTGGCAGGGGCGAATCAGAGACCCAGTACTTC,CASSFGRGESETQYF
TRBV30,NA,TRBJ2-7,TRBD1,TGTGCCTGGAGGGGCGGGACAGGCTACGAGCAGTACTTC,CAWRGGTGYEQYF
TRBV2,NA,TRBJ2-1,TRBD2,TGTGCCAGTTCCCTGGGGACTAGCTTTTTGATGGGGCAGTTCTTC,CASSLGTSFLMGQFF
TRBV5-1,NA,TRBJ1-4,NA,TGCGCCAGCAGCTTGTCTTCAACTAATGAAAAACTGTTTTTT,CASSLSSTNEKLFF
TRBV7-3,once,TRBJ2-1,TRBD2,TGTGCCAGCAGCTTGGATAGCGGGAGCCTCTACAATGAGCAGTTCTTC,CASSLDSGSLYNEQFF
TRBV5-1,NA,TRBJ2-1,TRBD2,TGCGCCAGCAGCTGGGGTAGCGGGAGCTCCTACAATGAGCAGTTCTTC,CASSWGSGSSYNEQFF
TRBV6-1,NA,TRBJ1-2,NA,TGTGCCAGCAGTGAATCGCCTAACTATGGCTACACCTTC,CASSESPNYGYTF
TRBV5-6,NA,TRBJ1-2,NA,TGTGCCAGCAGCTCTTCAGGGGCTTCTAACTATGGCTACACCTTC,CASSSSGASNYGYTF
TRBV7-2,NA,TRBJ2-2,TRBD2,TGTGCCAGCAGCTTAAAAGCCGCGGGCGGGGGGACGGCTGAGCTGTTTTTT,CASSLKAAGGGTAELFF
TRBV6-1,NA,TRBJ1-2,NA,TGTGCCAGCAGGGTCCAGGGTTCCGGCTACACCTTC,CASRVQGSGYTF